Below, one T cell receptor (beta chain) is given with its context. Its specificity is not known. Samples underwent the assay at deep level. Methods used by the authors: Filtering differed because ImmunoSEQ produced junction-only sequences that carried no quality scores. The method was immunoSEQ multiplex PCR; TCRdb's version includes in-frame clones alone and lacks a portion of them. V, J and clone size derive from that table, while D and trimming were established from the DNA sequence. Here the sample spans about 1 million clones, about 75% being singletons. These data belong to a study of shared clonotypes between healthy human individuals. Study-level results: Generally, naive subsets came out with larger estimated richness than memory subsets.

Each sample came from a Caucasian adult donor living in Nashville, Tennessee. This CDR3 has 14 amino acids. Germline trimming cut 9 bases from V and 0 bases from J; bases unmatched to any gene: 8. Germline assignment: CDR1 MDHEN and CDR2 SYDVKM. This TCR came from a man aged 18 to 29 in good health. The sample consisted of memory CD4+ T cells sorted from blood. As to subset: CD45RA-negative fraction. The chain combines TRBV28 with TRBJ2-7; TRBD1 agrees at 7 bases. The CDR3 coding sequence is TGTGCCAGAACCCCGCCAGGGGGCTCCTACGAGCAGTACTTC. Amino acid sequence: CARTPPGGSYEQYF.